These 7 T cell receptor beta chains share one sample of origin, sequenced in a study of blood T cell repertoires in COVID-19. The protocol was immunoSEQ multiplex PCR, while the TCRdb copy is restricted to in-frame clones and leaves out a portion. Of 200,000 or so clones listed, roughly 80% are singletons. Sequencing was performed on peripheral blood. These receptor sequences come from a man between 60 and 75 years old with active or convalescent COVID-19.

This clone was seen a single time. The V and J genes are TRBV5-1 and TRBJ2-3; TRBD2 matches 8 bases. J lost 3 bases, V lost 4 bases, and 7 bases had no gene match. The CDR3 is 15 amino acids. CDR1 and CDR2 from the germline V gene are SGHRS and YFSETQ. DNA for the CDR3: TGCGCCAGCAGCCGAGCGGGAGACTGGACAGATACGCAGTATTTT. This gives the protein CASSRAGDWTDTQYF. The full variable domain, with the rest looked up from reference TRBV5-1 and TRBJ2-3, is KAGVTQTPRYLIKTRGQQVTLSCSPISGHRSVSWYQQTPGQGLQFLFEYFSETQRNKGNFPGRFSGRQFSNSRSEMNVSTLELGDSALYLCASSRAGDWTDTQYFGPGTRLTVL.

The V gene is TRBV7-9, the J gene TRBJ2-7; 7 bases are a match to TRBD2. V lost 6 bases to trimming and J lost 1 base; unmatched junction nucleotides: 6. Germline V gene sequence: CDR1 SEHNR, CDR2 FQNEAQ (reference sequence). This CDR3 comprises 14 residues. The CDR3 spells CASSSSGFSYEQYF. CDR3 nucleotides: TGTGCCAGCAGTTCTAGCGGATTTTCCTACGAGCAGTACTTC.

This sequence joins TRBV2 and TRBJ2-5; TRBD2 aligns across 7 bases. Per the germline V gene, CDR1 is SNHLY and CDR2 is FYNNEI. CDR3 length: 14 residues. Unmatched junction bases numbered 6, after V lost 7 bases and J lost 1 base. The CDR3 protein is CASTGPGGQETQYF. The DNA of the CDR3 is TGTGCCAGCACTGGCCCGGGGGGCCAAGAGACCCAGTACTTC.

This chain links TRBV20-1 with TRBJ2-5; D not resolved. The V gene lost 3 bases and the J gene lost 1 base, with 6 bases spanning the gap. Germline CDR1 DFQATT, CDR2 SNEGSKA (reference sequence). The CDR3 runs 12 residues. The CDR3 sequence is CSASPSQETQYF. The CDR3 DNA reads TGCAGTGCTAGTCCCAGCCAAGAGACCCAGTACTTC.

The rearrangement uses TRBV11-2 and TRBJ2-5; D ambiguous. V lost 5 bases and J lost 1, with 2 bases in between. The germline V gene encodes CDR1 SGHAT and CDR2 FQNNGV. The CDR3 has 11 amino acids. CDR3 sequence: CASSLQETQYF. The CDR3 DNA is TGTGCCAGCAGCCTCCAAGAGACCCAGTACTTC.

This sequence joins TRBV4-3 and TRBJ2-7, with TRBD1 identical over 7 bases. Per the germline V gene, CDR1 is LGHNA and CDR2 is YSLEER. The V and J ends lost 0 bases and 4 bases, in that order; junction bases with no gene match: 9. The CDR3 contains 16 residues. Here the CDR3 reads CASSQDRTGPRYEQYF. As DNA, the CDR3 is TGCGCCAGCAGCCAAGACCGGACAGGCCCCAGGTACGAGCAGTACTTC.

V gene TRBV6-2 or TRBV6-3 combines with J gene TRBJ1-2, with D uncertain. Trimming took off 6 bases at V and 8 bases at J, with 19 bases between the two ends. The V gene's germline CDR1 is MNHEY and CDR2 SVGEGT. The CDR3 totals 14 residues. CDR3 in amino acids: CASRPPGEARGYTF. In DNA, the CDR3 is TGTGCCAGCAGGCCTCCGGGAGAGGCGAGAGGCTACACCTTC.